The 14 T cell receptor beta chains presented below share a single source sample, sequenced in a study of T cells in Graves' hyperthyroidism and ophthalmopathy. TCR beta CDR3 sequences were amplified from RNA transcripts. The HTBI primer set served for first-round RT-PCR of the TCR CDR3. One entry per CDR3 protein results from TCRdb running MiXCR on the multiplex PCR reads. The table lists about 480,000 distinct CDR3 sequences, approximately 24% of them singletons. Sample: blood. The receptors shown here come from a woman younger than 45 with Graves' ophthalmopathy.

This clonotype was seen at least ten times. This chain uses TRBV20-1 with TRBJ1-5; 9 bases agree with TRBD1. The V gene end was trimmed by 6 bases and the J gene end by 1 base; junction bases not matched to a gene: 4. The CDR3 spans 14 residues. Per germline, CDR1 DFQATT and CDR2 SNEGSKA (reference sequence). CDR3 protein: CSARQGGSNQPQHF. In nucleotides, the CDR3 is TGCAGTGCCCGACAGGGGGGAAGCAATCAGCCCCAGCATTTT.

The table lists this clonotype with many counts. The genes are TRBV29-1 and TRBJ2-2; 12 nucleotides align to TRBD2. The germline V gene has CDR1 SQVTM and CDR2 ANQGSEA. The CDR3 has 14 amino acids. V shed 2 bases, J shed 6 bases, and the junction held 1 base outside the gene matches. This CDR3 is CSVERTSGAGELFF. The CDR3, as DNA: TGCAGCGTTGAAAGGACTAGCGGGGCCGGGGAGCTGTTTTTT.

The chain has TRBV25-1 and TRBJ1-1; D is undetermined. The CDR3 runs 14 residues. V was trimmed by 5 bases and J by 4 bases, leaving 14 bases between them. Germline-derived CDR1 and CDR2 are MGHDK and SYGVNS. This CDR3 is CASSPPLPGTEAFF. CDR3 coding DNA: TGTGCCAGCAGTCCCCCGTTACCGGGCACTGAAGCTTTCTTT.

This clonotype was picked up many times. CDR3 amino acids: CASSQDLQEGSNQPQHF. CDR3 DNA sequence: TGCGCCAGCAGCCAAGATCTTCAGGAGGGTAGCAATCAGCCCCAGCATTTT. The gene calls are TRBV4-1 and TRBJ1-5; D not certain. Germline-derived CDR1 and CDR2 are MGHRA and YSYEKL. The V gene lost 0 bases and the J gene lost 0 bases, with 12 bases spanning the gap. The CDR3 loop spans 17 amino acids.

This clonotype was counted a few times. This chain links TRBV12-3 or TRBV12-4 with TRBJ1-2, with 10 bases lining up with TRBD1. Trimming cost V 4 bases and J 5 bases; bases outside gene matches: 4. The CDR3 contains 14 residues. CDR3 nucleotide sequence: TGTGCCAGCAGTTACGGGACAGGGGCTTATGGCTACACCTTC. This translates into CASSYGTGAYGYTF.

The chain is built from TRBV6-2 or TRBV6-3 and TRBJ1-1; D call uncertain. The CDR3 runs to 13 residues. The V gene lost 0 bases and the J gene lost 7 bases, with 9 bases spanning the gap. Germline CDR1 MNHEY, CDR2 SVGEGT. CDR3 sequence reads: CASSYSGTYEAFF. The CDR3 DNA is TGTGCCAGCAGTTACTCGGGCACCTATGAAGCTTTCTTT.

The J gene is TRBJ1-2, the V gene TRBV12-3 or TRBV12-4, with 9 bases lining up with TRBD1. The CDR3 sequence is 15 residues long. J was trimmed by 0 bases and V by 6 bases; bases with no gene match: 5. CDR3 residues: CASRRDRETNYGYTF. In DNA form, the CDR3 reads TGTGCCAGCAGAAGGGACAGGGAGACTAACTATGGCTACACCTTC.

This clonotype was seen more than once but under ten times. V and J are TRBV12-3 or TRBV12-4 and TRBJ2-5; 12 bases agree with TRBD1. Trimming at V came to 6 bases and at J to 9 bases, leaving 8 bases not matched to a gene. The CDR3 has 14 residues. The CDR3 loop reads CASSGTGGWEAQYF. CDR3 nucleotide sequence: TGTGCCAGCAGCGGGACAGGGGGCTGGGAGGCCCAGTACTTC.

The chain links TRBV30 to TRBJ2-2, with no clear D. CDR3 length equals 12 residues. Germline V gene sequence: CDR1 GTSNPN, CDR2 SVGIG (reference sequence). Trimming shortened V by 4 bases and J by 7 bases, and 10 bases separated the two germline ends. CDR3 nucleotides: TGTGCCTGGACAGGAGAATTCGGGGAGCTGTTTTTT. This encodes CAWTGEFGELFF. The full variable domain, completed using reference TRBV30 and TRBJ2-2, is SQTIHQWPATLVQPVGSPLSLECTVEGTSNPNLYWYRQAAGRGLQLLFYSVGIGQISSEVPQNLSASRPQDRQFILSSKKLLLSDSGFYLCAWTGEFGELFFGEGSRLTVL.

The CDR3 spells CASSIRGVGRPNTGELFF. The CDR3 DNA sequence: TGTGCCAGTAGTATAAGAGGGGTGGGCAGGCCGAACACCGGGGAGCTGTTTTTT. V usage is TRBV19 and J usage is TRBJ2-2, with D possibly called TRBD1 or TRBD2 (5 bases each). The length of the CDR3 is 18 residues. Germline-derived CDR1 and CDR2 are LNHDA and SQIVND (reference sequence). The V end lost 2 bases, the J end lost 0 bases, and 16 bases lay between the germline ends. Drawing the rest from reference TRBV19 and TRBJ2-2, the complete variable domain is DGGITQSPKYLFRKEGQNVTLSCEQNLNHDAMYWYRQDPGQGLRLIYYSQIVNDFQKGDIAEGYSVSREKKESFPLTVTSAQKNPTAFYLCASSIRGVGRPNTGELFFGEGSRLTVL.

In its sample, this clonotype was seen many times. The chain uses TRBV19 and TRBJ1-5; no reliable D call. Germline V gene sequence: CDR1 LNHDA, CDR2 SQIVND (reference sequence). V dropped 7 bases and J dropped 4 bases, with 17 bases sitting between them. This CDR3 comprises 15 residues. CDR3 amino acids: CASTPGPEVNQPQHF. The CDR3 DNA reads TGTGCCAGTACCCCGGGTCCAGAGGTTAATCAGCCCCAGCATTTT. The full variable domain, completed using reference TRBV19 and TRBJ1-5, is DGGITQSPKYLFRKEGQNVTLSCEQNLNHDAMYWYRQDPGQGLRLIYYSQIVNDFQKGDIAEGYSVSREKKESFPLTVTSAQKNPTAFYLCASTPGPEVNQPQHFGDGTRLSIL.

This clonotype was observed many times. The chain links TRBV6-1 to TRBJ1-1, with D possibly being TRBD1 (6 bases). Germline CDR1 and CDR2: MNHNS and SASEGT. Trimming shortened V by 8 bases and J by 4 bases, and 17 bases separated the two germline ends. This CDR3 spans 14 amino acids. The CDR3 DNA is TGTGCCAGCGACGGGGGCAGGGGCCCCACTGAAGCTTTCTTT. Its translation is CASDGGRGPTEAFF.

This clonotype has a count of ten or more. The rearrangement links TRBV14 to TRBJ1-1; 9 bases line up with TRBD1. This CDR3 contains 15 residues. CDR1 is SGHDN, CDR2 FVKESK, per germline. With 4 bases clipped from V and 5 bases from J, the junction kept 8 bases outside the gene matches. The CDR3 region is CASSRTDRGGTEAFF. CDR3 DNA: TGTGCCAGCAGCCGTACGGACAGGGGTGGGACTGAAGCTTTCTTT.

This clonotype was detected a few times. The chain combines TRBV2 with TRBJ1-1, with D maybe TRBD1 (5 bases). The germline gives CDR1 SNHLY, CDR2 FYNNEI. The CDR3 runs 15 residues. The germline V and J ends were trimmed by 3 bases and 4 bases, with 15 bases remaining between them. For the CDR3, the DNA is TGTGCCAGCAGTGATACCAGGGAGGCTTCCACTGAAGCTTTCTTT. Residues: CASSDTREASTEAFF.